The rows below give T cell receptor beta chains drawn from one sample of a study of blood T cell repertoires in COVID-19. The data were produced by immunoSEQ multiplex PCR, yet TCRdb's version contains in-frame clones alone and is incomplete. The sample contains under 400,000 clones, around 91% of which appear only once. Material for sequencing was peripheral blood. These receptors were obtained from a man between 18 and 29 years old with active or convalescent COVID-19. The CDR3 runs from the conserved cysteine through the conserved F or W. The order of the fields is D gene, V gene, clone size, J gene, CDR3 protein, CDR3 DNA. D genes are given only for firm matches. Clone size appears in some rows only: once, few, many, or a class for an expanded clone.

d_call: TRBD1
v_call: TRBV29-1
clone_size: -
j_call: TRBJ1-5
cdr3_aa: CSVVTGGAYQPQHF
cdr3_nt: TGCAGCGTTGTAACAGGGGGCGCCTATCAGCCCCAGCATTTT

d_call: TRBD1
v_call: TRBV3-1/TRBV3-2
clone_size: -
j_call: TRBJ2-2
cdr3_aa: CASSHPRGTGHTGELFF
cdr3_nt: TGTGCCAGCAGCCACCCCCGGGGGACAGGGCACACCGGGGAGCTGTTTTTT

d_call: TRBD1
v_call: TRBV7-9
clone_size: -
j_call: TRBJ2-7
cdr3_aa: CASSPTGTGNYEQYF
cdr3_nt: TGTGCCAGCAGCCCCACCGGGACAGGTAATTACGAGCAGTACTTC

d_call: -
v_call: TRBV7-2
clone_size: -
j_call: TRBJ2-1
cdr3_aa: CASSQTVHTYNEQFF
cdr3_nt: TGTGCCAGCAGCCAGACAGTTCACACCTACAATGAGCAGTTCTTC

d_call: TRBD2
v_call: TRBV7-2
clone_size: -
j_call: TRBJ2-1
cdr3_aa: CASSLTSGRNNEQFF
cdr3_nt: TGTGCCAGCAGCTTGACTAGCGGAAGAAACAATGAGCAGTTCTTC

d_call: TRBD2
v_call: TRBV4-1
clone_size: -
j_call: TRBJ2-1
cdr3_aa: CASSQWPAGLYNEQFF
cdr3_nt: TGCGCCAGCAGCCAATGGCCAGCGGGACTCTACAATGAGCAGTTCTTC

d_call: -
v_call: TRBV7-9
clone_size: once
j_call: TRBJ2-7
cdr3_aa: CASSTTRLVPYEQYF
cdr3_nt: TGTGCCAGCAGCACCACCCGACTAGTTCCCTACGAGCAGTACTTC

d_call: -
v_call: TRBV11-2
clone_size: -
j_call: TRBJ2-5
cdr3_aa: CASSLLRGRGQETQYF
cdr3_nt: TGTGCCAGCAGCTTGTTACGGGGACGGGGGCAAGAGACCCAGTACTTC

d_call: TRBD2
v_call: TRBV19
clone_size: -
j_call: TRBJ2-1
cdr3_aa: CATRLALGYNEQFF
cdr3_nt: TGTGCCACTCGACTAGCCTTGGGTTACAATGAGCAGTTCTTC

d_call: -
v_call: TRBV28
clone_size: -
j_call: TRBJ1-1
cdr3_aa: CASKPTTVLNTEAFF
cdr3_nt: TGTGCCAGCAAACCCACGACAGTCTTAAACACTGAAGCTTTCTTT

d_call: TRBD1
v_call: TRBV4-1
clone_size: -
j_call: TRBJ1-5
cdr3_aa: CASSQRQTGNQPQHF
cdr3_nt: TGCGCCAGCAGCCAAAGACAGACAGGGAATCAGCCCCAGCATTTT

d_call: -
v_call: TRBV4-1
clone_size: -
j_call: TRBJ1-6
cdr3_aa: CASSQVYPDSNSPLHF
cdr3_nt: TGCGCCAGCAGCCAAGTCTATCCGGACAGTAATTCACCCCTCCACTTT

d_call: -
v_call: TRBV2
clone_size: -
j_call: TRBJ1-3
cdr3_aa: CASRTGSSGNTIYF
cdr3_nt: TGTGCCAGCAGGACGGGGTCCTCTGGAAACACCATATATTTT

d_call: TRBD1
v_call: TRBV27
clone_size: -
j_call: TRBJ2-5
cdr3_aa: CASSLTGIAAQYF
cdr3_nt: TGTGCCAGCAGTCTGACAGGGATCGCGGCCCAGTACTTC

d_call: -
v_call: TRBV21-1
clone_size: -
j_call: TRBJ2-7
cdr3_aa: CASSKGTGANEQYF
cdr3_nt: TGTGCCAGCAGCAAAGGGACAGGGGCGAACGAGCAGTACTTC

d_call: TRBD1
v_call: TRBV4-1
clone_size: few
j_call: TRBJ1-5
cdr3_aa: CASSQGTGDQPQHF
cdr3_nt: TGCGCCAGCAGCCAAGGGACAGGGGATCAGCCCCAGCATTTT

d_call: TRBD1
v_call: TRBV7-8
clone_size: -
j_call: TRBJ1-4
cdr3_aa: CASSQRTGRGNEKLFF
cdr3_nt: TGTGCCAGCAGCCAACGGACAGGCCGAGGGAACGAAAAACTGTTTTTT

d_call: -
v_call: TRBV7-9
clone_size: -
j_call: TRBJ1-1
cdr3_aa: CASSLDFEEAFF
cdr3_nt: TGTGCCAGCAGCTTAGACTTTGAGGAAGCTTTCTTT

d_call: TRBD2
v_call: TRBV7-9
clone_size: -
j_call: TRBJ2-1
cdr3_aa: CASSLRREFGNEQFF
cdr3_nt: TGTGCCAGCAGCTTAAGGCGGGAGTTCGGGAATGAGCAGTTCTTC

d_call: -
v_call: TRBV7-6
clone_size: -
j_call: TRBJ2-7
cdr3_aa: CASSLAGAREQYF
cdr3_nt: TGTGCCAGCAGCTTAGCTGGGGCGCGAGAGCAGTACTTC

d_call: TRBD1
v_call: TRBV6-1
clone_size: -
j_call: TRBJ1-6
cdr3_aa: CASTLGQGSPLHF
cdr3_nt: TGTGCCAGCACCCTGGGACAGGGTTCACCCCTCCACTTT

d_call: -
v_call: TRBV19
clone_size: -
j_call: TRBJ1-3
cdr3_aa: CASSNRYSGNTIYF
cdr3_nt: TGTGCCAGTAGTAACCGCTACTCTGGAAACACCATATATTTT

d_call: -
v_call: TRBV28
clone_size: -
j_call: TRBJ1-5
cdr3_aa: CASSMTDRRQPQHF
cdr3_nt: TGTGCCAGCAGCATGACAGACCGGCGTCAGCCCCAGCATTTT

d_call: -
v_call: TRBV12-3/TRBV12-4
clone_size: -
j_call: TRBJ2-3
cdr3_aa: CASSFRGDTQYF
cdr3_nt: TGTGCCAGCAGTTTTAGGGGGGATACGCAGTATTTT

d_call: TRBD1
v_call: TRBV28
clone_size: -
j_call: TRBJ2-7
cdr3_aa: CASRDGQGTVYEQYF
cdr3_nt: TGTGCCAGCAGGGACGGACAGGGGACGGTATACGAGCAGTACTTC

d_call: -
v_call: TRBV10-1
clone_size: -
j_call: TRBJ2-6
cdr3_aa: CASVQGRKSSGANVLTF
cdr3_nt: TGCGCCAGCGTACAAGGTCGGAAAAGCTCTGGGGCCAACGTGCTGACTTTC

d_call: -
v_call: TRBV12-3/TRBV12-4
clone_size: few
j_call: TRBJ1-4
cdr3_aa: CASSVDRGEKLFF
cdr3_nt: TGTGCCAGCAGTGTGGACCGGGGTGAAAAACTGTTTTTT

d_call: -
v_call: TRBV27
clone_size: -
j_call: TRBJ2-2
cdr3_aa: CASSLRSSAGELFF
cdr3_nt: TGTGCCAGCAGTTTACGGAGTAGCGCCGGGGAGCTGTTTTTT

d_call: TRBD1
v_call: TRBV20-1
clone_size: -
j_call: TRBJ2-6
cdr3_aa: CSASPPRGNPGANVLTF
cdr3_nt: TGCAGTGCTAGTCCGCCCAGGGGGAACCCTGGGGCCAACGTCCTGACTTTC

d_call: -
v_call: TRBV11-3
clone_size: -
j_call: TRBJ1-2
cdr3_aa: CASSSTREANYGYTF
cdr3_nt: TGTGCCAGCAGCTCGACTCGTGAGGCTAACTATGGCTACACCTTC

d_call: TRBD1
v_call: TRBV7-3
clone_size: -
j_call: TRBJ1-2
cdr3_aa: CASSPTPGQRYGYTF
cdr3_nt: TGTGCCAGCAGCCCCACTCCGGGACAGAGATATGGCTACACCTTC

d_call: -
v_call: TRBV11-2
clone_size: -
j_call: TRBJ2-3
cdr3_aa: CASSLVSLGADTQYF
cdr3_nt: TGTGCCAGCAGCTTAGTATCACTAGGTGCAGATACGCAGTATTTT

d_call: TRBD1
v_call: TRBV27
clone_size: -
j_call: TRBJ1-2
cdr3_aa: CASSLYSGTGSNYGYTF
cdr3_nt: TGTGCCAGCAGTTTATATTCGGGGACAGGGAGCAACTATGGCTACACCTTC

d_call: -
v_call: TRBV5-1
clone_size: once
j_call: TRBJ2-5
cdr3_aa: CASSTGTQKETQYF
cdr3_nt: TGCGCCAGCAGCACCGGGACACAAAAAGAGACCCAGTACTTC

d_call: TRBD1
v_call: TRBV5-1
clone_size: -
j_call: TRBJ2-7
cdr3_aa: CASSPTGGAYEQYF
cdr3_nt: TGCGCCAGCAGCCCGACAGGGGGCGCGTACGAGCAGTACTTC

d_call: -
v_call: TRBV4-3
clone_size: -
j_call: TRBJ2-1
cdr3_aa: CASSQGRASYNEQFF
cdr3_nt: TGCGCCAGCAGCCAAGGGCGGGCCTCCTACAATGAGCAGTTCTTC

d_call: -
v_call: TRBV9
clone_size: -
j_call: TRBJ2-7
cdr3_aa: CASSVATERNEQYF
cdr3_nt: TGTGCCAGCAGCGTAGCTACTGAGAGGAACGAGCAGTACTTC

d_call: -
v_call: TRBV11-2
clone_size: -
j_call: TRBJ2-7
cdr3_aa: CASSPGGEQYF
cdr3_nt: TGTGCCAGCAGCCCCGGGGGAGAGCAGTACTTC

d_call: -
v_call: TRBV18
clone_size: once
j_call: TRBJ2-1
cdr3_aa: CASSPGLEYNEQFF
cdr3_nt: TGTGCCAGCTCACCGGGACTTGAATACAATGAGCAGTTCTTC

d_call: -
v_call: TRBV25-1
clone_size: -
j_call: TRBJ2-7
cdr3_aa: CASSEWAGSTYEQYF
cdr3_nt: TGTGCCAGCAGTGAATGGGCAGGGTCCACCTACGAGCAGTACTTC